The next 12 T cell receptor beta chains were all read from a single sample in a study of OX40 agonist ivuxolimab in advanced cancers. TCRdb's table, derived via immunoSEQ multiplex PCR, lists solely in-frame clones and lacks some. Counted here are roughly 45,000 clones, 80% to 90% occurring once; the ten biggest clones make up less than 3.5%. The sample consisted of CD4+ or CD8+ T cells sorted from blood, taken in a trial of the OX40 agonist ivuxolimab. The receptors originated from an adult with an advanced solid tumor such as melanoma, head and neck, liver or kidney cancer.

This sequence joins TRBV9 and TRBJ1-3; D is uncertain. V lost 1 base and J 0 bases, leaving 5 bases between the germline ends. Germline V lookup: CDR1 SGDLS, CDR2 YYNGEE. The CDR3 runs 14 residues. The CDR3: CASSVPGSGNTIYF. The CDR3 DNA is TGTGCCAGCAGCGTACCAGGCTCTGGAAACACCATATATTTT.

J is TRBJ1-2 and V is TRBV7-2; the D is unclear. The V gene lost 3 bases and the J gene lost 7 bases, with 12 bases spanning the gap. Germline values: CDR1 SGHTA, CDR2 FQGNSA. The CDR3 is made up of 13 amino acids. The CDR3 region is CASSFREVSGYTF. DNA of the CDR3: TGTGCCAGCAGCTTTCGGGAGGTCAGTGGCTACACCTTC.

The chain couples TRBV15 to TRBJ2-3; TRBD2 matches at 7 bases. Germline CDR1 and CDR2: LNHNV and YYDKDF (reference sequence). The V gene end was trimmed by 5 bases and the J gene end by 6 bases; junction bases not matched to a gene: 11. CDR3 length: 15 residues. As DNA, the CDR3 is TGTGCCACCAGCGGGTGGGGGGGTTCAAGGGATACGCAGTATTTT. Translating it yields CATSGWGGSRDTQYF.

This chain links TRBV4-2 with TRBJ2-7, with TRBD1 identical over 7 bases. This CDR3 is 15 amino acids long. The V gene end was trimmed by 2 bases and the J gene end by 0 bases; junction bases not matched to a gene: 4. Germline V gene data show CDR1 as LGHNA and CDR2 as YNFKEQ. CDR3 sequence reads: CASSQPDRNSYEQYF. CDR3 bases: TGTGCCAGCAGCCAACCGGACAGGAACTCCTACGAGCAGTACTTC.

The gene calls are TRBV11-3 and TRBJ1-2; D unresolved. Trimming removed 5 bases at V and 0 bases at J, with 7 bases between. This CDR3 is 13 amino acids long. Germline CDR1 reads SGHNT; CDR2 reads YENEEA. CDR3 in DNA: TGTGCCAGCAGCCCGACGGCTAACTATGGCTACACCTTC. Amino acid sequence: CASSPTANYGYTF.

This clone has only one observation. The rearrangement uses TRBV2 and TRBJ1-4; D gene uncertain. The CDR3 length is 15 residues. Trimming pared 2 bases from V and 2 bases from J, leaving 9 bases between. Germline assignment: CDR1 SNHLY and CDR2 FYNNEI. The CDR3 sequence: CASSERPVTNEKLFF. The CDR3 DNA sequence: TGTGCCAGCAGTGAAAGGCCGGTCACTAATGAAAAACTGTTTTTT.

V is TRBV10-2 and J is TRBJ1-5, with a weak D call TRBD1 (5 bases). CDR3 length equals 14 residues. The germline V gene encodes CDR1 WSHSY and CDR2 SAAADI. Trimming left V 8 bases short and J 3 bases short, with 14 bases between. CDR3 DNA: TGCGCCAGCGGCGTCTCAGGGCTCAATCAGCCCCAGCATTTT. This sequence encodes CASGVSGLNQPQHF.

V usage is TRBV27 and J usage is TRBJ2-1; TRBD1 is a possible D gene (5 bases). The CDR3 loop spans 13 amino acids. The germline V gene has CDR1 MNHEY and CDR2 SMNVEV (reference sequence). Trimming took off 7 bases at V and 7 bases at J, with 14 bases between the two ends. CDR3: CASMTTARNEQFF. Here the CDR3 DNA reads TGTGCCAGCATGACGACAGCAAGAAATGAGCAGTTCTTC.

The chain is built from TRBV19 and TRBJ1-1; 7 nucleotides match TRBD1. The CDR3 has 14 amino acids. From germline, CDR1 is LNHDA and CDR2 SQIVND (reference sequence). J was trimmed by 5 bases and V by 1 base; bases with no gene match: 4. CDR3 sequence (DNA): TGTGCCAGTAGTATAGCACAGGGGAGAACTGAAGCTTTCTTT. Amino acid sequence: CASSIAQGRTEAFF.

The chain has TRBV28 and TRBJ1-3; 7 positions agree with TRBD1. Trimming removed 2 bases from V and 4 bases from J; junction bases left unmatched: 5. Germline CDR1 and CDR2: MDHEN and SYDVKM. This CDR3 region has 15 residues. The CDR3 DNA is TGTGCCAGCAGTTTAGTCAGGGGGGCCGGAAACACCATATATTTT. It codes for CASSLVRGAGNTIYF.

The rearrangement joins TRBV6-5 to TRBJ2-7; weak D call: TRBD1 (8 bases). This CDR3 region has 15 residues. V gave up 2 bases and J gave up 3 bases, with 14 bases separating them. Germline V gene data show CDR1 as MNHEY and CDR2 as SVGAGI. The CDR3 DNA reads as TGTGCCAGCAGTTACAAGGGGGGGACAGGCTACGAGCAGTACTTC. It encodes CASSYKGGTGYEQYF.

The V gene is TRBV7-8, the J gene TRBJ1-1; 8 bases are a match to TRBD1. The trim removed 3 bases at V and 0 bases at J, leaving 15 bases unmatched. Germline V lookup: CDR1 SGHVS, CDR2 FQNEAQ. The CDR3 has 19 residues. The CDR3 DNA follows: TGTGCCAGCAGCTTCCCGTGGCCCGACAGGGGATTCATGAACACTGAAGCTTTCTTT. Residues: CASSFPWPDRGFMNTEAFF.